Described below is a single T cell receptor (beta chain) sequence and its context. The target antigen is unknown. This entry comes from a study of T cell responses to AZD1222 COVID-19 vaccine. General study results and limits: The number of AZD1222 recipients seropositive at baseline was only five to seven. Females made up more of the donors, who were largely white British, and clonal diversity may have come out too low. There were repertoire samples only from the period after the peak T cell response.

The method was immunoSEQ multiplex PCR; TCRdb's version includes in-frame clones alone and lacks a portion of them. The sample carries 90,000 to 130,000 clones, roughly 87% recorded once. The germline V gene has CDR1 SGHRS and CDR2 YFSETQ. The CDR3 loop spans 15 amino acids. V was pared by 0 bases and J by 5 bases, with 2 bases of the junction left unmatched. This clonotype was obtained from an adult in good health. The rearrangement links TRBV5-1 to TRBJ2-3, with 11 bases fitting TRBD2. Sequenced material: peripheral blood, taken on day 0 of MenACWY control vaccination. CDR3 bases: TGCGCCAGCAGCTTGGTGGGGACTAGCGGAGATACGCAGTATTTT. This sequence encodes CASSLVGTSGDTQYF.